Below, one TCR beta chain is given with its context. This clone was picked up one time. Which antigen it targets is not known. No base quality information exists; no much larger clone differs at one position. The donors belonged to the validation cohort of over a hundred subjects, which was separate from the approximately 610-subject first cohort. These data come from a study of cytomegalovirus exposure and HLA in healthy donors (dated by TCRdb to the late 2010s). Concerning the study at large: According to a later analysis, one platform produced both the 120 validation repertoires and the roughly 640 repertoires of the first cohort. The aim of the study was to test whether cataloging public T cell receptors could identify signatures of past pathogen exposure. A separate validation cohort of 100 to 150 different subjects was used in addition to the approximately 700-subject first cohort. High-throughput TCR immunosequencing, statistical association of individual TCRs with disease status, and machine learning were combined to predict cytomegalovirus infection status. The investigation overall reported the following: In both the original and validation cohorts, the classifier was reported to diagnose cytomegalovirus status with high specificity and sensitivity. Most TCR sequences were observed very rarely across donors, whereas some public TCRs were present in many individuals. Of the cluster scores, about 94% were above 0 in a later analysis, which found that TCRs clustered in the first cohort also tended to co-occur in the 110 or so validation repertoires. The validation cohort had no HLA typing available for a later analysis, so co-occurrence within that cohort was assessed over all 120 or so repertoires. In the study, 150 to 200 TCR beta chains were listed as associated with cytomegalovirus. According to the authors, the approach could potentially be generalized to other disease states and immunological phenotypes. In vitro tests confirmed that a few of the cytomegalovirus-associated TCR beta chains recognize cytomegalovirus antigens.

Libraries were constructed by the immunoSEQ multiplex PCR assay. The study's own analysis went as follows. A statistical classification framework was developed to diagnose cytomegalovirus status using the catalog of TCR beta chain sequences. As stored in TCRdb, this immuneACCESS dataset retains in-frame rearrangements with V and J assigned. A fraction of the clones does not appear; measured against another copy, unresolved V genes explain less than half of the discrepancy, and the remainder lacks a known reason. V and J calls and clone size follow that table, whereas D and trimming were derived from the DNA. The sample table lists tens of thousands of clones, nearly 96% of them with a count of one. Clones ranked in the top ten supply around 5% of the sample. Sequencing used PBMCs. The receptor comes from a woman aged 18-29 years in good health and CMV-seropositive.

The CDR3 region has the sequence CASLPLAGSTDTQYF. DNA sequence: TGTGCCAGCCTACCCCTAGCGGGAAGCACAGATACGCAGTATTTT. The rearrangement combines TRBV27 with TRBJ2-3; 9 bases in the junction line up with TRBD2. Taken from the germline V gene (reference sequence), the CDR1 and CDR2 loops are MNHEY and SMNVEV. The CDR3 measures 15 amino acids from cysteine to phenylalanine. Only the CDR3 region is kept as DNA, spanning 45 bases read in frame from base 1. The junction shows trimming of 8 bases on V and 0 bases on J, and the gene matches do not reach 6 bases of it.